This T cell receptor beta chain emerged from a study of blood T cell repertoires in COVID-19. Study as a whole: COVID-19 samples from acute and convalescent phases originated in the United States, Italy and Spain. From T cells, B-cell-depleted T cells, or PBMCs came the material, which was cDNA or gDNA.

Patients in Seattle were enrolled during active infection, then followed longitudinally. CDR3 size: 15 residues. Looked up from germline, CDR1 is SGHTA and CDR2 is FQGNSA. Losses at the gene ends were 0 bases for V and 4 bases for J; bases not matched to a gene: 6. Original methodology: Cell counts per sample came from amplifying reference gene primers. Generated by immunoSEQ multiplex PCR, the TCRdb table keeps only in-frame clones and is missing some. That table gives V, J and clone size, and the DNA gave D and trimming. In the table there are 110,000 or so clones, around 83% of which are singletons.

The sequence was obtained from an older woman with COVID-19, enrolled during active disease. This rearrangement joins TRBV7-2 to TRBJ2-7; 7 nucleotides match TRBD2. The sequenced sample was peripheral blood. CDR3 DNA: TGTGCCAGCAGCTTAGCTTATGGGGGGGGGTACGAGCAGTACTTC. Translated: CASSLAYGGGYEQYF.